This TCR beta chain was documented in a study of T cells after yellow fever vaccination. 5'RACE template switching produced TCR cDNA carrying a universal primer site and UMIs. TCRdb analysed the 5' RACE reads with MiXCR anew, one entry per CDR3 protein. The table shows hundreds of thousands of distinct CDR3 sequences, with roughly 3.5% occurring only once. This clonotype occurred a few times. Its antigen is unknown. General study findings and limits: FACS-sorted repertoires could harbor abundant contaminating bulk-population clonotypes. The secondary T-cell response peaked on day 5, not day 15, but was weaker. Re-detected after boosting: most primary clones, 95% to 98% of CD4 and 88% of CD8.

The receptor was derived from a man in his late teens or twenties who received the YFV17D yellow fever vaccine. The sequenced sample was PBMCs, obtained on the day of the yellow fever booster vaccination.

CDR3 coding DNA: TGCAGTGCCCGTATTGACCCACTCTCCTACAATGAGCAGTTCTTC. It codes for CSARIDPLSYNEQFF. V usage is TRBV20-1 and J usage is TRBJ2-1; D remains unclear. The germline gives CDR1 DFQATT, CDR2 SNEGSKA (reference sequence). The CDR3 has 15 residues. V lost 6 bases, J lost 0 bases, and 15 bases lay in between.